These 21 T cell receptor beta chains originate from one sample sequenced in a study of blood T cells in healthy people across ages. Using a J-beta primer mix together with a sample-barcoded 5' primer, a second PCR was run for about 7 to 12 cycles. TCRdb used MiXCR to reprocess the 5' RACE reads, holding one entry per CDR3 protein. The sample has some 790,000 distinct CDR3 sequences, under 30% seen once. Sequenced input: blood. The receptor source for this set is a woman of 80 years or more in good health.

This clonotype was recorded at least ten times. This chain uses TRBV7-2 with TRBJ2-1; D not resolved. The germline V gene encodes CDR1 SGHTA and CDR2 FQGNSA. V was cut by 7 bases and J by 7 bases, with 14 bases left in between. The CDR3 has 13 residues. CDR3: CASTPYRGNEQFF. CDR3 in DNA: TGTGCCAGCACCCCGTATCGTGGGAATGAGCAGTTCTTC.

In its sample, this clonotype was seen many times. This chain uses TRBV28 with TRBJ2-1, with 8 bases lining up with TRBD1. V lost 7 bases, J lost 4 bases, and 9 bases stayed unmatched. The CDR3 spans 15 residues. Germline values: CDR1 MDHEN, CDR2 SYDVKM. The CDR3 is CASKTGETLYNEQFF. CDR3 DNA: TGTGCCAGCAAGACAGGGGAAACCTTATACAATGAGCAGTTCTTC.

This clonotype was seen at least ten times. The rearrangement joins TRBV27 to TRBJ2-1; 8 nucleotides match TRBD2. Germline CDR1 and CDR2: MNHEY and SMNVEV (reference sequence). V was pared by 5 bases and J by 10 bases, with 7 bases of the junction left unmatched. CDR3 size: 13 residues. The CDR3 DNA is TGTGCCAGCAGTCCAAGCGGGGGCCGGGAGCAGTTCTTC. This sequence encodes CASSPSGGREQFF.

This CDR3 reads CASRGGPGRNTGELFF. The DNA for the CDR3 is TGTGCCAGCAGGGGGGGACCGGGAAGAAACACCGGGGAGCTGTTTTTT. The chain carries TRBV2 and TRBJ2-2; D perhaps matches TRBD2 (6 bases). The germline CDR1 and CDR2 sequences are SNHLY and FYNNEI. The CDR3 runs to 16 residues. V was cut by 6 bases and J by 2 bases, with 16 bases left in between.

In its sample, this clonotype was seen many times. This sequence joins TRBV21-1 and TRBJ2-7. TRBV21-1 is listed as a pseudogene. CDR3 length: 14 amino acids. CDR3 sequence reads: CASSGIGVSYEQYF. The CDR3 DNA follows: TGTGCCAGCAGCGGAATTGGGGTTTCCTACGAGCAGTACTTC.

The chain couples TRBV9 to TRBJ2-7; TRBD1 matches at 8 bases. In germline, CDR1 is SGDLS, CDR2 YYNGEE. The CDR3 covers 14 residues. The V segment lost 3 bases and the J segment 4 bases; nucleotides outside the gene matches: 6. The CDR3 region is CASSAGQGHYEQYF. The CDR3 bases are TGTGCCAGCAGCGCCGGACAGGGCCATTACGAGCAGTACTTC.

This clonotype was picked up many times. This chain uses TRBV6-2 or TRBV6-3 with TRBJ2-6; 8 bases are a match to TRBD1. The junction had 10 bases not matched to a gene; V was cut back by 6 bases and J by 0 bases. In germline, CDR1 is MNHEY, CDR2 SVGEGT. The CDR3 contains 18 residues. The CDR3 region has the DNA TGTGCCAGCAGCCCCGACAGGGGCTCTTTCTCTGGGGCCAACGTCCTGACTTTC. Its translation: CASSPDRGSFSGANVLTF.

This clonotype was counted ten times or more. The chain links TRBV20-1 to TRBJ2-1; 11 bases are a match to TRBD2. Per germline, CDR1 DFQATT and CDR2 SNEGSKA (reference sequence). Trimming removed 2 bases from V and 13 bases from J; junction bases left unmatched: 4. The CDR3 is made up of 12 amino acids. CDR3 in amino acids: CSARLAGGLQFF. In nucleotides, the CDR3 is TGCAGTGCTAGATTAGCGGGGGGGTTACAGTTCTTC.

In regard to this clonotype: At one end the junction does not follow the germline gene, possibly because of a read error. The chain carries TRBV2 and TRBJ2-6, with D possibly matching TRBD1 (6 bases). Germline-derived CDR1 and CDR2 are SNHLY and FYNNEI. The CDR3 covers 15 residues. This CDR3 is CASSLTGSEANVLTF. The CDR3 DNA reads TGTGCCAGCAGTCTGACAGGTTCTGAGGCCAACGTCCTGACTTTC.

This sequence joins TRBV15 and TRBJ1-2; TRBD1 matches 8 bases. CDR3 length: 14 residues. The germline V gene has CDR1 LNHNV and CDR2 YYDKDF (reference sequence). Trimming removed 5 bases from V and 2 bases from J; junction bases left unmatched: 4. The DNA for the CDR3 is TGTGCCACCAGCGGTCGACAGGGGAACTATGGCTACACCTTC. Its translation: CATSGRQGNYGYTF.

This clonotype was seen at least ten times. The CDR3 DNA follows: TGTGCCAGCAGCTCCCGTCGGGGGGAAGATACGCAGTATTTT. As protein: CASSSRRGEDTQYF. The V call is TRBV7-2, the J call TRBJ2-3; 7 bases align to TRBD2. Trimming took 4 bases from V and 5 from J; bases not matched to a gene: 6. CDR1 and CDR2 (germline): SGHTA, FQGNSA. The CDR3 runs to 14 residues.

Of note for this clonotype: A read error is possible here, since a much larger clone lies one base away. The V call is TRBV11-2, the J call TRBJ2-1, with 12 positions matching TRBD2. Judging by the DNA end, TRBJ2-7 fits better; the J call may be wrong. The CDR3 has 16 residues. In germline, CDR1 is SGHAT, CDR2 FQNNGV. Written as DNA, the CDR3 is TGTGCCAGCAGATTGACTAGCGGGGGATCCTACAATGAGCAGTACTTC. Translated, it gives CASRLTSGGSYNEQYF.

For this clonotype: A much larger clonotype is one base distant, so this may be a read error. V and J are TRBV6-5 and TRBJ2-7; D gene uncertain. TRBJ2-5 matches the DNA end more closely, so the J call is doubtful. This CDR3 spans 14 amino acids. Looked up from germline, CDR1 is MNHEY and CDR2 is SVGAGI. The CDR3 nucleotides read TGTGCCAGCAGTTATAGCCAGCCGGGAGAGACCCAGTACTTC. Residues: CASSYSQPGETQYF.

In its sample, this clonotype was seen many times. The V call is TRBV9, the J call TRBJ1-2; weak D call: TRBD1 (6 bases). Germline V CDR1 and CDR2: SGDLS, YYNGEE. The CDR3 consists of 12 residues. V was clipped by 3 bases and J by 6 bases, with 9 bases between them. The CDR3 here is CASSGGQNGYTF. The CDR3 DNA reads as TGTGCCAGCAGCGGCGGACAGAATGGCTACACCTTC.

As concerns this clonotype: This sequence may be a read error, since a much larger clone differs from it by one base. The V and J genes are TRBV20-1 and TRBJ2-3, with 10 nucleotides matching TRBD2. This CDR3 is 15 amino acids long. Germline V lookup: CDR1 DFQATT, CDR2 SNEGSKA (reference sequence). Losses at the gene ends were 2 bases for V and 8 bases for J; bases not matched to a gene: 10. The CDR3 DNA is TGCAGTGCTAGACTGCTAGCGGGGGCGGCAGGTACGCAGTATTTT. This gives the protein CSARLLAGAAGTQYF.

The chain has TRBV7-2 and TRBJ2-4, with D possibly TRBD2 on 7 matching bases. The J call may be incorrect, as the DNA end agrees better with TRBJ2-7. In germline, CDR1 is SGHTA, CDR2 FQGNSA. The CDR3 is made up of 14 amino acids. The CDR3 protein is CASSLRGGQYEQYF. The CDR3 nucleotides read TGTGCCAGCAGCTTAAGGGGGGGCCAATACGAGCAGTACTTC.

The table lists this clonotype with a few counts. The J gene is TRBJ1-2, the V gene TRBV6-2 or TRBV6-3, with D tentatively TRBD1 (6 bases). The CDR3 totals 11 residues. Between the trimmed V and J ends, which lost 5 bases and 8 bases, there was a span of 9 bases. Germline V gene lookup returns CDR1 MNHEY and CDR2 SVGEGT. The CDR3 nucleotides read TGTGCCAGCAGTCAACAGGGAGGCTACACCTTC. This translates into CASSQQGGYTF.

This clonotype was seen only a few times. The V and J genes are TRBV11-2 and TRBJ2-2; D remains ambiguous. CDR3 length: 13 residues. Germline V gene sequence: CDR1 SGHAT, CDR2 FQNNGV. Trimming removed 1 base at V and 2 bases at J, with 2 bases between. The CDR3 loop reads CASSLVNTGELFF. The CDR3 nucleotides read TGTGCCAGCAGCTTAGTTAACACCGGGGAGCTGTTTTTT.

This clonotype was seen more than once but under ten times. The CDR3 sequence is CASSQHNLQGRAFF. CDR3 DNA sequence: TGCGCCAGCAGCCAACACAACCTTCAGGGGAGGGCTTTCTTT. The V and J genes are TRBV4-3 and TRBJ1-1, with a weak D call TRBD1 (6 bases). Trimming removed 2 bases at V and 11 bases at J, with 18 bases between. This CDR3 contains 14 residues. CDR1 LGHNA and CDR2 YSLEER come from the germline V gene.

This clonotype was seen ten or more times. The genes are TRBV7-2 and TRBJ2-3; the match to TRBD2 covers 10 bases. V was clipped by 2 bases and J by 6 bases; unmatched bases: 8. The germline CDR1 and CDR2 sequences are SGHTA and FQGNSA. The CDR3 is 16 amino acids. CDR3 in DNA: TGTGCCAGCAGCTTAACTAGCGGGGCTACGGGGGATACGCAGTATTTT. It is translated as CASSLTSGATGDTQYF.

This clonotype appeared many times. The chain joins TRBV9 to TRBJ2-3, with 9 bases aligning to TRBD1. CDR3 length: 16 amino acids. The ends lost 4 bases at V and 0 bases at J; junction bases unmatched: 6. Per the germline V gene, CDR1 is SGDLS and CDR2 is YYNGEE. CDR3 in amino acids: CASSPGGTGSTDTQYF. CDR3 nucleotide sequence: TGTGCCAGCAGCCCCGGGGGGACAGGGAGCACAGATACGCAGTATTTT.